The 21 T cell receptor beta chains listed next were all sequenced from one sample in a study of T cells in Graves' hyperthyroidism and ophthalmopathy. Amplification of TCR beta CDR3 regions was performed using RNA transcripts as template. HTBI primers were the set used in a first-round RT-PCR of the TCR CDR3. TCRdb re-called the multiplex PCR reads with MiXCR, one entry per CDR3 protein. Of about 760,000 distinct CDR3 sequences in the sample, around 40% were seen once. Specimen: blood. The receptors come from a woman aged 35 to 49 with Graves' hyperthyroidism.

The gene calls are TRBV5-1 and TRBJ1-1; the D is unclear. The V end lost 6 bases, the J end lost 1 base, and 10 bases lay between the germline ends. Germline CDR1 SGHRS, CDR2 YFSETQ. The CDR3 loop spans 13 amino acids. CDR3 DNA: TGCGCCAGCATCAGCGGCGAGAACACTGAAGCTTTCTTT. Amino acids: CASISGENTEAFF.

This clonotype was seen a handful of times. The rearrangement links TRBV6-5 to TRBJ1-6; D is undetermined. The V end lost 5 bases, the J end lost 0 bases, and 11 bases lay between the germline ends. Germline V gives CDR1 MNHEY, CDR2 SVGAGI. CDR3 size: 16 residues. The CDR3 is CASSEARSSYNSPLHF. The CDR3, as DNA: TGTGCCAGCAGTGAAGCGCGGAGCTCCTATAATTCACCCCTCCACTTT.

A few counts support this clonotype. This chain's CDR3 is CASSANLGTITGELFF. CDR3 coding DNA: TGTGCCAGCAGCGCGAACCTAGGGACCATCACCGGGGAGCTGTTTTTT. V and J are TRBV9 and TRBJ2-2; D is perhaps TRBD1 or TRBD2 (5 bases each). V was cut by 3 bases and J by 4 bases, with 16 bases left in between. The CDR3 is 16 residues long. Germline V gene sequence: CDR1 SGDLS, CDR2 YYNGEE.

The chain couples TRBV6-2 or TRBV6-3 to TRBJ1-5; 9 positions agree with TRBD1. V shed 2 bases and J 6 bases; nucleotides not matched to a gene: 11. The CDR3 has 17 residues. Looked up from germline, CDR1 is MNHEY and CDR2 is SVGEGT. CDR3 DNA sequence: TGTGCCAGCAGTTACAATCCGGGACAGGGAGAGAGTCAGCCCCAGCATTTT. Translated, it gives CASSYNPGQGESQPQHF.

This clonotype was seen a few times. The J gene is TRBJ2-6, the V gene TRBV4-3; D gene uncertain. Germline CDR1 is LGHNA and CDR2 is YSLEER. CDR3 size: 17 residues. V was pared by 0 bases and J by 0 bases, with 9 bases between. DNA for the CDR3: TGCGCCAGCAGCCAAGATGGCAGCTCCTCTGGGGCCAACGTCCTGACTTTC. Amino acid sequence: CASSQDGSSSGANVLTF.

This clonotype was detected only a few times. V usage is TRBV12-3 or TRBV12-4 and J usage is TRBJ1-3; TRBD1 agrees at 9 bases. The CDR3 has 16 residues. Trimming at V came to 5 bases and at J to 2 bases, leaving 7 bases not matched to a gene. In DNA form, the CDR3 reads TGTGCCAGCAGTATAGAGGACAGGGGCCCTGGAAACACCATATATTTT. Its protein product is CASSIEDRGPGNTIYF.

The rearrangement joins TRBV20-1 to TRBJ2-7; 9 bases line up with TRBD1. The CDR3 runs 15 residues. V dropped 2 bases and J dropped 6; count of bases not matched to a gene: 11. The germline V gene encodes CDR1 DFQATT and CDR2 SNEGSKA (reference sequence). The CDR3 here is CSARLPGTGSGEQYF. For the CDR3, the DNA is TGCAGTGCTAGACTCCCTGGGACAGGGAGTGGCGAGCAGTACTTC.

V gene TRBV28 combines with J gene TRBJ2-7; 11 bases fit TRBD2. CDR1 and CDR2 from the germline V gene are MDHEN and SYDVKM. The CDR3 is made up of 15 amino acids. The V gene end was trimmed by 5 bases and the J gene end by 3 bases; junction bases not matched to a gene: 6. The CDR3 protein is CASSHSGRGYYEQYF. Here the CDR3 DNA reads TGTGCCAGCAGTCATAGCGGGAGGGGATACTACGAGCAGTACTTC.

This clonotype was recorded many times. The gene calls are TRBV20-1 and TRBJ1-6, with TRBD1 matching 9 bases. The CDR3 covers 15 residues. J lost 7 bases, V lost 4 bases, and 8 bases had no gene match. Germline CDR1 and CDR2: DFQATT and SNEGSKA (reference sequence). CDR3 DNA sequence: TGCAGTGCTAAATCCTGGACAGGGGTAAATTCACCCCTCCACTTT. Encoded protein: CSAKSWTGVNSPLHF.

The rearrangement joins TRBV19 to TRBJ2-2; 13 nucleotides line up with TRBD2. The germline gives CDR1 LNHDA, CDR2 SQIVND (reference sequence). V was pared by 8 bases and J by 7 bases, with 13 bases of the junction left unmatched. CDR3 length: 17 amino acids. This CDR3 is CASQAPGLAGVNGELFF. Here the CDR3 DNA reads TGTGCCAGTCAGGCACCTGGACTAGCGGGAGTCAACGGGGAGCTGTTTTTT. The complete variable domain, with remaining parts taken from reference TRBV19 and TRBJ2-2, reads DGGITQSPKYLFRKEGQNVTLSCEQNLNHDAMYWYRQDPGQGLRLIYYSQIVNDFQKGDIAEGYSVSREKKESFPLTVTSAQKNPTAFYLCASQAPGLAGVNGELFFGEGSRLTVL.

V is TRBV7-2 and J is TRBJ1-5, with D possibly being TRBD1 (5 bases). Trimming shortened V by 10 bases and J by 10 bases, and 20 bases separated the two germline ends. Germline CDR1 SGHTA, CDR2 FQGNSA. This CDR3 contains 13 residues. The CDR3 DNA reads as TGTGCCATCAGGCCGGCGGGGGATTCACCCCAGCATTTT. It translates to CAIRPAGDSPQHF. The entire variable domain, with the rest obtained from reference TRBV7-2 and TRBJ1-5, is as follows: GAGVSQSPSNKVTEKGKDVELRCDPISGHTALYWYRQSLGQGLEFLIYFQGNSAPDKSGLPSDRFSAERTGGSVSTLTIQRTQQEDSAVYLCAIRPAGDSPQHFGDGTRLSIL.

The genes are TRBV15 and TRBJ1-1; D may be TRBD1 (5 bases). This CDR3 spans 15 amino acids. The V gene's germline CDR1 is LNHNV and CDR2 YYDKDF (reference sequence). The V gene lost 3 bases and the J gene lost 1 base, with 12 bases spanning the gap. The DNA for the CDR3 is TGTGCCACCAGCAGCTTGGAGGGGAGGAACACTGAAGCTTTCTTT. As protein: CATSSLEGRNTEAFF.

V usage is TRBV11-2 and J usage is TRBJ1-5; weak D call: TRBD1 (5 bases). The germline V and J ends were trimmed by 3 bases and 6 bases, with 12 bases remaining between them. Germline lookup yields CDR1 SGHAT and CDR2 FQNNGV. The CDR3 runs to 14 residues. CDR3 nucleotide sequence: TGTGCCAGCAGCTTCGGGAGTGGGGGTCAGCCCCAGCATTTT. Amino acid sequence: CASSFGSGGQPQHF.

This sequence joins TRBV11-2 and TRBJ1-5; D is unclear. CDR1 is SGHAT and CDR2 is FQNNGV in the germline V gene. The CDR3 consists of 12 residues. V shed 3 bases and J shed 9 bases, with 9 bases lying between them. CDR3 loop: CASSLLRMPQHF. The CDR3 DNA reads TGTGCCAGCAGCTTGCTGAGGATGCCCCAGCATTTT.

This sequence joins TRBV6-5 and TRBJ1-2, with no clear D. Trimming left V 0 bases short and J 0 bases short, with 11 bases between. This CDR3 has 16 residues. The germline CDR1 and CDR2 sequences are MNHEY and SVGAGI. CDR3: CASSYSVRVTNYGYTF. CDR3 nucleotide sequence: TGTGCCAGCAGTTACTCGGTCCGGGTCACTAACTATGGCTACACCTTC.

The rearrangement joins TRBV29-1 to TRBJ2-5, with a tentative D call TRBD1 (5 bases). V shed 6 bases and J shed 2 bases, with 10 bases lying between them. The CDR3 sequence is 12 residues long. CDR1 SQVTM and CDR2 ANQGSEA come from the germline V gene. CDR3 in DNA: TGCAGCGTAGACAGTCCTCAAGAGACCCAGTACTTC. It is translated as CSVDSPQETQYF.

The chain is built from TRBV20-1 and TRBJ1-5, with D possibly matching TRBD1 (5 bases). Germline V lookup: CDR1 DFQATT, CDR2 SNEGSKA (reference sequence). Trimming took off 3 bases at V and 6 bases at J, with 18 bases between the two ends. CDR3 size: 15 residues. CDR3: CSARGEGQVSQPQHF. CDR3 coding DNA: TGCAGTGCTAGGGGGGAAGGGCAGGTCAGTCAGCCCCAGCATTTT.

The V call is TRBV19, the J call TRBJ2-3; 8 positions agree with TRBD2. The CDR3 loop spans 18 amino acids. Germline V CDR1 and CDR2: LNHDA, SQIVND (reference sequence). Trimming at V came to 3 bases and at J to 6 bases, leaving 17 bases not matched to a gene. CDR3 residues: CASSIDYDTSGPRDTQYF. The CDR3 nucleotides are TGTGCCAGTAGTATCGACTACGACACTAGCGGTCCTAGGGATACGCAGTATTTT.

Of note for this clonotype: A much larger clone is a single base away; this may be a read error. V is TRBV7-2 and J is TRBJ2-7; no clear D gene. The CDR3 is made up of 13 amino acids. The germline V and J ends were trimmed by 5 bases and 1 base, with 9 bases remaining between them. Germline CDR1 reads SGHTA; CDR2 reads FQGNSA. The CDR3 loop reads CASSPNRSYEQYF. The DNA for the CDR3 is TGTGCCAGCAGCCCGAACAGATCCTACGAGCAGTACTTC.

In its sample, this clonotype was seen a few times. The chain carries TRBV12-3 or TRBV12-4 and TRBJ2-7; 9 bases match TRBD2. Trimming took 6 bases from V and 1 from J; bases not matched to a gene: 10. The CDR3 length is 16 residues. CDR3 amino acids: CASSYKAGGTSYEQYF. The DNA for the CDR3 is TGTGCCAGCAGCTATAAAGCGGGAGGCACTTCCTACGAGCAGTACTTC.

This clonotype was detected only a few times. This chain uses TRBV3-1 with TRBJ1-4; D gene uncertain. The V and J ends lost 1 base and 8 bases respectively, with 2 bases between them. This CDR3 comprises 11 residues. Germline CDR1 is LGHDT and CDR2 is YNNKEL (reference sequence). In DNA form, the CDR3 reads TGTGCCAGCAGCCAAGCAGAAAAACTGTTTTTT. This encodes CASSQAEKLFF. The whole variable domain, remainder taken from reference TRBV3-1 and TRBJ1-4, is DTAVSQTPKYLVTQMGNDKSIKCEQNLGHDTMYWYKQDSKKFLKIMFSYNNKELIINETVPNRFSPKSPDKAHLNLHINSLELGDSAVYFCASSQAEKLFFGSGTQLSVL.